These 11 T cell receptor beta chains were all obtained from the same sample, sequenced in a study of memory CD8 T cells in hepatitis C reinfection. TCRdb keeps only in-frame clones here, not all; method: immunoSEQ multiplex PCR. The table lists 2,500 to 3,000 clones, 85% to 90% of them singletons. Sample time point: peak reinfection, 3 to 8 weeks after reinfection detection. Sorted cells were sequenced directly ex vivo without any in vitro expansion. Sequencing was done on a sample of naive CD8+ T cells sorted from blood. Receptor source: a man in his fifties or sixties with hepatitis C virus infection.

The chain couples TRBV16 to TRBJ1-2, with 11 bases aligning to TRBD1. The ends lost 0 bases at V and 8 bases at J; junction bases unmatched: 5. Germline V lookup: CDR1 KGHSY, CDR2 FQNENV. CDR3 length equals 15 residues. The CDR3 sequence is CASSQSRTGGYGYTF. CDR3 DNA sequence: TGTGCCAGCAGCCAATCGAGGACAGGGGGCTACGGCTACACCTTC.

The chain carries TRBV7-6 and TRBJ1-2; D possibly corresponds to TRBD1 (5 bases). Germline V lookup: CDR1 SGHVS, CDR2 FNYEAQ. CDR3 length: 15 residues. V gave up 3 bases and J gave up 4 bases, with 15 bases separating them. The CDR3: CASSLGQGVSYGYTF. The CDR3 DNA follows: TGTGCCAGCAGCTTGGGTCAGGGTGTTAGCTATGGCTACACCTTC. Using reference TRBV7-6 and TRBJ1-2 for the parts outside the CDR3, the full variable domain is GAGVSQSPRYKVTKRGQDVALRCDPISGHVSLYWYRQALGQGPEFLTYFNYEAQQDKSGLPNDRFSAERPEGSISTLTIQRTEQRDSAMYRCASSLGQGVSYGYTFGSGTRLTVV.

This CDR3 reads CASSEGQGFYEQYF. CDR3 coding DNA: TGTGCCAGCAGTGAGGGACAGGGTTTTTACGAGCAGTACTTC. V usage is TRBV2 and J usage is TRBJ2-7; 9 bases fit TRBD1. The CDR3 contains 14 residues. Germline lookup yields CDR1 SNHLY and CDR2 FYNNEI. The V gene end was trimmed by 3 bases and the J gene end by 4 bases; junction bases not matched to a gene: 4. Looking up the rest from reference TRBV2 and TRBJ2-7 gives the full variable domain: EPEVTQTPSHQVTQMGQEVILRCVPISNHLYFYWYRQILGQKVEFLVSFYNNEISEKSEIFDDQFSVERPDGSNFTLKIRSTKLEDSAMYFCASSEGQGFYEQYFGPGTRLTVT.

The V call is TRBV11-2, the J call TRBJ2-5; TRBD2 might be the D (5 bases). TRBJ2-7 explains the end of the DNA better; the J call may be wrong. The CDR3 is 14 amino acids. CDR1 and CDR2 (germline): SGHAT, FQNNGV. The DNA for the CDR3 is TGTGCCAGCAGCCCCACAACTAGACCCTACGAGCAGTACTTC. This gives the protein CASSPTTRPYEQYF.

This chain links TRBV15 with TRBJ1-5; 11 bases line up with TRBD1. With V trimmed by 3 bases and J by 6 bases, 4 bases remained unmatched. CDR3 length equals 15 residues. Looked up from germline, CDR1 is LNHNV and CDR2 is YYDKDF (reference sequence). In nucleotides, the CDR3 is TGTGCCACCAGCAGGGACAGGGGGCTTTCTCAGCCCCAGCATTTT. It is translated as CATSRDRGLSQPQHF.

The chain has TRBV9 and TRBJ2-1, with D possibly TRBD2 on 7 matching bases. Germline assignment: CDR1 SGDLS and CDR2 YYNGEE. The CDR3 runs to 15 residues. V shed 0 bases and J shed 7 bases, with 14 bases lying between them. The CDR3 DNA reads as TGTGCCAGCAGCGTAGGGGGGGGCCCCCTAAATGAGCAGTTCTTC. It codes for CASSVGGGPLNEQFF.

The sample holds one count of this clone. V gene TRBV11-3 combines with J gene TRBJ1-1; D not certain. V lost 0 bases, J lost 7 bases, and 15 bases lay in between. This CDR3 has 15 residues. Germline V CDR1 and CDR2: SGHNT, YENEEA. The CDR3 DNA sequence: TGTGCCAGCAGCTTAGATAGTGCAGGCGTAATTGAAGCTTTCTTT. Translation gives CASSLDSAGVIEAFF.

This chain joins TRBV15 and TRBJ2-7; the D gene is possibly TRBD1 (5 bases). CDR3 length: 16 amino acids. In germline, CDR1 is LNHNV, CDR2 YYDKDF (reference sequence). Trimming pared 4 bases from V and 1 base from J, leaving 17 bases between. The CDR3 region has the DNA TGTGCCACCAGCAAGTCGTCCGCGCAGGGTTCCTACGAGCAGTACTTC. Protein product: CATSKSSAQGSYEQYF.

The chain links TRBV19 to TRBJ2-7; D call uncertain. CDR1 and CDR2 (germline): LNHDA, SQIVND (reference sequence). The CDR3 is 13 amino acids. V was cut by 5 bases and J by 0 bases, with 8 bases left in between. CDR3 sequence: CASSPGPSYEQYF. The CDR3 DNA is TGTGCCAGTAGTCCTGGGCCCTCCTACGAGCAGTACTTC.

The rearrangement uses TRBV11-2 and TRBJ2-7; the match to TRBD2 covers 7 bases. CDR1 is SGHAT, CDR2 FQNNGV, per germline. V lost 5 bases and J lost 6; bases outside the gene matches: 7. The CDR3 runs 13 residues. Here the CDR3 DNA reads TGTGCCAGCAGCCAATTGACTAGCCCCGAGCAGTACTTC. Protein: CASSQLTSPEQYF.

The CDR3 loop reads CASGFPSGDTQYF. The CDR3 DNA sequence: TGTGCTAGTGGTTTCCCTAGCGGGGATACGCAGTATTTT. The V gene is TRBV12-5, the J gene TRBJ2-3, with 8 bases lining up with TRBD2. CDR3 size: 13 residues. Germline V gene lookup returns CDR1 LGHNT and CDR2 FRNRAP. The V segment lost 3 bases and the J segment 6 bases; nucleotides outside the gene matches: 2.